This T cell receptor beta chain is drawn from a study of response to subunit inactivated influenza vaccine. A word on this clonotype: Its target is unknown.

This CDR3 has 15 residues. Per germline, CDR1 SGHTA and CDR2 FQGNSA. Trimming removed 1 base at V and 3 bases at J, with 10 bases between. Study results and limitations: Authors suggested seasonal influenza vaccinations each recruit few new T cells.

In TCRdb, the RT-PCR reads were re-called with MiXCR into one record per CDR3 protein. The data show about 570,000 distinct CDR3 sequences, with 12% seen just once and more than 8.5% held by the top ten. This TCR derives from a man aged 45 to 65 who received an inactivated influenza vaccine. The sample consisted of PBMCs from blood, taken on the day of vaccination. The rearrangement joins TRBV7-2 to TRBJ2-1; D remains ambiguous. CDR3 amino acids: CASSLGRVDYNEQFF. The DNA for the CDR3 is TGTGCCAGCAGCTTAGGACGGGTAGACTACAATGAGCAGTTCTTC.